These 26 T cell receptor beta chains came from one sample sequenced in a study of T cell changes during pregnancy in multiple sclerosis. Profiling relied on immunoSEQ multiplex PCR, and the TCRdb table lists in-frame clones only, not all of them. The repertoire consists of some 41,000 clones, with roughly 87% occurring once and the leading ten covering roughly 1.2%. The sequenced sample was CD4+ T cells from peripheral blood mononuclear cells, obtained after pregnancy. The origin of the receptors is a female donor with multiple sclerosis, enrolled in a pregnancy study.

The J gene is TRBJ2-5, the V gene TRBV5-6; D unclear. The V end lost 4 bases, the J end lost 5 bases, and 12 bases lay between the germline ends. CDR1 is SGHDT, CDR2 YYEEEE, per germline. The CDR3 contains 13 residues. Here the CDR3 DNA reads TGTGCCAGCAGCCCTAGAGTGAGGGAGACCCAGTACTTC. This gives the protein CASSPRVRETQYF.

The chain's CDR3 is CASSLPRTSGRSRDTGELFF. The CDR3 coding sequence is TGTGCCAGCTCACTCCCCCGGACTAGCGGGAGAAGTCGCGACACCGGGGAGCTGTTTTTT. The V gene is TRBV18, the J gene TRBJ2-2; 13 nucleotides line up with TRBD2. This CDR3 region has 20 residues. The junction had 14 bases not matched to a gene; V was cut back by 4 bases and J by 3 bases. Germline loops: CDR1 KGHSH, CDR2 LQKENI.

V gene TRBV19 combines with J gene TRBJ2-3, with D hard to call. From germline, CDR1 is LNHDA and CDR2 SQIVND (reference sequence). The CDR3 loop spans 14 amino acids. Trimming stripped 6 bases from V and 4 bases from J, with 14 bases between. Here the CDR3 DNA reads TGTGCCAGTAGCCCCGTGAGAACCTCAGATACGCAGTATTTT. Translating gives CASSPVRTSDTQYF.

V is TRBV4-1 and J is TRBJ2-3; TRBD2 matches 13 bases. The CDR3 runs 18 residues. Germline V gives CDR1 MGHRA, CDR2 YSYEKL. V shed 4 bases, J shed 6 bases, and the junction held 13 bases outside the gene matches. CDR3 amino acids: CASSRQSRTSGSQDTQYF. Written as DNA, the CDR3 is TGCGCCAGCAGCCGCCAATCGCGGACTAGCGGGAGTCAGGATACGCAGTATTTT.

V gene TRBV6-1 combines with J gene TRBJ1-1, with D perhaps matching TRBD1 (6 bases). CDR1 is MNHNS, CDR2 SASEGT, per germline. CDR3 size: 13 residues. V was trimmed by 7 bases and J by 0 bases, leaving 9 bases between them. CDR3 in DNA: TGTGCCAGCACTACAGGGATGAACACTGAAGCTTTCTTT. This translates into CASTTGMNTEAFF.

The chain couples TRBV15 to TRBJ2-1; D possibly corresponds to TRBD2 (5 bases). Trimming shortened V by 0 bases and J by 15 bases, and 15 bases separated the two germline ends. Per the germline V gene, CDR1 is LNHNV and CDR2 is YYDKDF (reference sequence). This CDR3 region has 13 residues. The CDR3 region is CATSREVDSKAFF. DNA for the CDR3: TGTGCCACCAGCAGAGAGGTGGACTCTAAAGCGTTCTTC.

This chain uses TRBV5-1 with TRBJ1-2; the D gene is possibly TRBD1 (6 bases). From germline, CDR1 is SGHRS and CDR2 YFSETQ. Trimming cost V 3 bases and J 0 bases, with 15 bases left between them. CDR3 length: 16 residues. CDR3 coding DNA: TGCGCCAGCAGCTCCAACTACCAGGGGACTAACTATGGCTACACCTTC. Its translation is CASSSNYQGTNYGYTF.

CDR3 coding DNA: TGTGCCAGCAGCCGCCCACAATCGACAGGTACCGGCTACACCTTC. Translated, it gives CASSRPQSTGTGYTF. The chain joins TRBV6-5 to TRBJ1-2; D is possibly TRBD1 (6 bases). The CDR3 totals 15 residues. Germline-derived CDR1 and CDR2 are MNHEY and SVGAGI. V was clipped by 6 bases and J by 8 bases, with 22 bases between them.

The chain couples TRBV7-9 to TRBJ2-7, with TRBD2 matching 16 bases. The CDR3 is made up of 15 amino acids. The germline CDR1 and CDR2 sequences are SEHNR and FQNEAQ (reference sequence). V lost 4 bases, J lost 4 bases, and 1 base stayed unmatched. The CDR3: CASSSGLAGGYEQYF. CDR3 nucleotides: TGTGCCAGCAGCTCGGGACTAGCGGGAGGGTACGAGCAGTACTTC. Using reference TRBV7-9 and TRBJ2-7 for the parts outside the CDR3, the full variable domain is DTGVSQNPRHKITKRGQNVTFRCDPISEHNRLYWYRQTLGQGPEFLTYFQNEAQLEKSRLLSDRFSAERPKGSFSTLEIQRTEQGDSAMYLCASSSGLAGGYEQYFGPGTRLTVT.

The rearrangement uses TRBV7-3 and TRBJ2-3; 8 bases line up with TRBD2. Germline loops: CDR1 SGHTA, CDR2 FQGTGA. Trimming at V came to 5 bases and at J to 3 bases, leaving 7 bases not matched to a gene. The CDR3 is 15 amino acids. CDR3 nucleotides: TGTGCCAGCAGCCCTCTGGGACTAGAGACAGATACGCAGTATTTT. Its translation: CASSPLGLETDTQYF. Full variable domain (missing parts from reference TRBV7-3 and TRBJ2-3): GAGVSQTPSNKVTEKGKYVELRCDPISGHTALYWYRQSLGQGPEFLIYFQGTGAADDSGLPNDRFFAVRPEGSVSTLKIQRTERGDSAVYLCASSPLGLETDTQYFGPGTRLTVL.

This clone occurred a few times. CDR3 nucleotides: TGTGCCAGCAGCTTAGAAAGGGGGACTGAAGCTTTCTTT. Translation gives CASSLERGTEAFF. The V call is TRBV13, the J call TRBJ1-1; D possibly corresponds to TRBD1 (6 bases). The CDR3 is made up of 13 amino acids. CDR1 and CDR2 (germline): PRHDT, FYEKMQ (reference sequence). V lost 1 base to trimming and J lost 5 bases, with 8 bases between them.

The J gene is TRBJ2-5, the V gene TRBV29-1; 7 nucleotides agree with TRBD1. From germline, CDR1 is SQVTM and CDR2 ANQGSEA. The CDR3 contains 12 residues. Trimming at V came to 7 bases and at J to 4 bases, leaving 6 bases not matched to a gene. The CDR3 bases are TGCAGCGGAGAGACAGGGACAGAGACCCAGTACTTC. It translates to CSGETGTETQYF.

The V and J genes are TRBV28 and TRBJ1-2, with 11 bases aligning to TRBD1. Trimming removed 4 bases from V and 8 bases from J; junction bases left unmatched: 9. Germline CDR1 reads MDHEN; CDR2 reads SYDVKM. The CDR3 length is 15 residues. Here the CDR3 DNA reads TGTGCCAGCAGTTCAGGGACAGGGGGTTTAGGAGGCTACACCTTC. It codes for CASSSGTGGLGGYTF.

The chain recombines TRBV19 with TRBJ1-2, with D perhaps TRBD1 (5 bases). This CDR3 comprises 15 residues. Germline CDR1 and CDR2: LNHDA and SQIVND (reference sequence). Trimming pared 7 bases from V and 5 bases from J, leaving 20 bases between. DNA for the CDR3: TGTGCCAGTACCCCATCAGCACAGGACCATTATGGCTACACCTTC. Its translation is CASTPSAQDHYGYTF.

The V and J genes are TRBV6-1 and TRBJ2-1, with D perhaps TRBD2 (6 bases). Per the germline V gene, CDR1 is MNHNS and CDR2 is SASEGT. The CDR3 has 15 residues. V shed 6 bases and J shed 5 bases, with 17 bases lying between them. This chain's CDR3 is CASRRLGFENNEQFF. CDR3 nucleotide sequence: TGTGCCAGCAGGAGACTAGGTTTTGAGAACAATGAGCAGTTCTTC.

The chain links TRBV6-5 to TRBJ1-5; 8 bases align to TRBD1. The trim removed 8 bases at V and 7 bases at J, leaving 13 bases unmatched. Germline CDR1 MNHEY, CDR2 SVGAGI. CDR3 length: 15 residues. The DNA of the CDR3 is TGTGCCAGCGCCTTCCAGCAGGGGGCCGGGCAGCCCCAGCATTTT. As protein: CASAFQQGAGQPQHF.

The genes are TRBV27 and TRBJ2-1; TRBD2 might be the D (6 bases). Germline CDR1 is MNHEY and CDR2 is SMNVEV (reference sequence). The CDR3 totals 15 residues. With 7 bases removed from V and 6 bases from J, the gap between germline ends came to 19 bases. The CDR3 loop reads CASMEDYSVPNEQFF. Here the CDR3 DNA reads TGTGCCAGCATGGAGGACTACTCAGTCCCCAATGAGCAGTTCTTC.

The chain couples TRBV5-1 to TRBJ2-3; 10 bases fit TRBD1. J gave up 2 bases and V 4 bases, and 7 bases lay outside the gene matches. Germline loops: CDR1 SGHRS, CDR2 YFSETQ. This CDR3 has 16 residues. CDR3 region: CASSPGTGDPTDTQYF. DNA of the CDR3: TGCGCCAGCAGCCCCGGGACAGGGGACCCCACAGATACGCAGTATTTT.

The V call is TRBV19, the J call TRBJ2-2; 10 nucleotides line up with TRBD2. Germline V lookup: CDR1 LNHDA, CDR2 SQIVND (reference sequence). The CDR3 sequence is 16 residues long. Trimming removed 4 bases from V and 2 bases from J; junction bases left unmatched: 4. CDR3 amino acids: CASSNRTSGNTGELFF. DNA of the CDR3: TGTGCCAGTAGTAACCGGACTAGCGGAAACACCGGGGAGCTGTTTTTT.

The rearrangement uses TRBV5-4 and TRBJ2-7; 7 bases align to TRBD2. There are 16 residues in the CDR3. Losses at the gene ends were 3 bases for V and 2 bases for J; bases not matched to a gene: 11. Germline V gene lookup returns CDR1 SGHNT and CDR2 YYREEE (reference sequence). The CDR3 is CASSSSGTKKAYEQYF. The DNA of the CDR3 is TGTGCCAGCAGCTCATCCGGGACTAAAAAGGCCTACGAGCAGTACTTC.

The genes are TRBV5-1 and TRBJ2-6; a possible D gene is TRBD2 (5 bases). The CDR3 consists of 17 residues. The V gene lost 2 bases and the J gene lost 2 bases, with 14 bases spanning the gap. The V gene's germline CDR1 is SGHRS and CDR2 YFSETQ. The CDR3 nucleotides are TGCGCCAGCAGCTTTACTACCACAGCGGCTGGGGCCAACGTCCTGACTTTC. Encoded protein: CASSFTTTAAGANVLTF.

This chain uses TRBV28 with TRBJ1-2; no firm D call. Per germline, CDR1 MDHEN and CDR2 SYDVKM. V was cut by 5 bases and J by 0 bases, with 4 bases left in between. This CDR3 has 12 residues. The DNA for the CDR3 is TGTGCCAGCAGTGCGGCTAACTATGGCTACACCTTC. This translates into CASSAANYGYTF.

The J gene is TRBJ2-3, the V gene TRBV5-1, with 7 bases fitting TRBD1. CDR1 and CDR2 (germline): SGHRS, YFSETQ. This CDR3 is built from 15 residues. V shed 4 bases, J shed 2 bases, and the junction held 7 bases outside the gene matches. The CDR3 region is CASSPGTVNTDTQYF. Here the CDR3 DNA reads TGCGCCAGCAGCCCCGGGACAGTTAACACAGATACGCAGTATTTT.

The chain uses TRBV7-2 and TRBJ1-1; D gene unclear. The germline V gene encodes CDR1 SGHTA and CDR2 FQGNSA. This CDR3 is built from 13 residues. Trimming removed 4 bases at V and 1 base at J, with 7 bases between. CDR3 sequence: CASSSGPNTEAFF. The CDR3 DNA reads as TGTGCCAGCAGCTCGGGTCCGAACACTGAAGCTTTCTTT.

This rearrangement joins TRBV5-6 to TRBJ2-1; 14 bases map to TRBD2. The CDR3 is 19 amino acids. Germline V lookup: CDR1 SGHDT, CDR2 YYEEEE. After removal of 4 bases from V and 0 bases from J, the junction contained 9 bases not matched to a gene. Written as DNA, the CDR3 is TGTGCCAGCAGCGGCGGACTAGCGGGAGGCCGAAGCTCCTACAATGAGCAGTTCTTC. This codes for CASSGGLAGGRSSYNEQFF.

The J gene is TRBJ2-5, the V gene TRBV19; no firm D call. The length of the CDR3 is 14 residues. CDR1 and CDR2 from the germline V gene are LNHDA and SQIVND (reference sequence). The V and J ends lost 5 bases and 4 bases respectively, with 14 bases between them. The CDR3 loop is CASSLDSFGETQYF. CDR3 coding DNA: TGTGCCAGTAGTCTCGACTCTTTCGGAGAGACCCAGTACTTC.